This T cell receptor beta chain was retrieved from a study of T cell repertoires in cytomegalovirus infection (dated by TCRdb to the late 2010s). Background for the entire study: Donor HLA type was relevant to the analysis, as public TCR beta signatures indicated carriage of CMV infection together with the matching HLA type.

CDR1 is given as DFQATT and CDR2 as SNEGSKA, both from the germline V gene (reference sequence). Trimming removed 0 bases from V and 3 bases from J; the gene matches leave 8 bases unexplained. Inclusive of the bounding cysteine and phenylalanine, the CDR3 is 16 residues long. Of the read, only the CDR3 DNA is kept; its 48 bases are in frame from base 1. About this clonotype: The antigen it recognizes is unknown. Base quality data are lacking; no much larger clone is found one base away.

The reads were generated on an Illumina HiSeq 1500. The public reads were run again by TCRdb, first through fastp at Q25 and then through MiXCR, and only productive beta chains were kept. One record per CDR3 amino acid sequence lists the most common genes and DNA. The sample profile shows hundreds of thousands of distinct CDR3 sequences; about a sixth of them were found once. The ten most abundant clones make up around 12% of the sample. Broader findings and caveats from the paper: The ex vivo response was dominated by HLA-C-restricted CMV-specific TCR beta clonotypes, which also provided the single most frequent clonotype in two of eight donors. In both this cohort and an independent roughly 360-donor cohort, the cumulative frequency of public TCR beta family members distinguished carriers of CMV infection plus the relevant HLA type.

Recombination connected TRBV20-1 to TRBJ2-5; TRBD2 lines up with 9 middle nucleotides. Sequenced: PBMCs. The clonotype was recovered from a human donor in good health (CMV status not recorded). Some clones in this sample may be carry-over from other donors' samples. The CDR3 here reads CSAREAGGPMKETQYF. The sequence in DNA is TGCAGTGCTAGAGAGGCGGGGGGGCCCATGAAAGAGACCCAGTACTTC.